This T cell receptor (beta chain) was captured in a study of T cell repertoires in cytomegalovirus infection. TCRdb passed the reads through MiXCR, listing each CDR3 protein once. Among about half a million distinct CDR3 sequences listed, 30% to 40% were seen once. V was pared by 1 base and J by 6 bases, with 17 bases between. The CDR3 spans 16 residues. Germline CDR1 and CDR2: LGHDT and YNNKEL (reference sequence). As regards this clonotype: What it binds is not known.

This chain joins TRBV3-1 and TRBJ2-3, with D possibly matching TRBD2 (6 bases). The sample was cultured PBMCs, taken from culture after CMV antigen stimulation. The sequence was obtained from a human donor in good health (CMV status not recorded). Some clones in this sample may be carry-over from other donors' samples. CDR3 in amino acids: CASSQAGPGERDTQYF. In nucleotides, the CDR3 is TGTGCCAGCAGCCAAGCGGGTCCGGGAGAGCGGGATACGCAGTATTTT.